The 30 T cell receptor beta chains below all came from one sample that was sequenced in a study of shared T cell receptors in the human thymus. Only in-frame clones appear in the TCRdb table, and some are missing; sequencing was by immunoSEQ multiplex PCR. The data hold 700,000 or so clones, with 80% to 90% observed a single time. The same specimen was also included in a second study, on human thymus T cells.

Sequencing was performed on thymocytes. The source is a girl less than two years old with a congenital heart defect.

V gene TRBV28 combines with J gene TRBJ1-2; D is possibly TRBD1 (6 bases). CDR1 MDHEN and CDR2 SYDVKM come from the germline V gene. The CDR3 runs 17 residues. V dropped 2 bases and J dropped 5 bases, with 21 bases sitting between them. The CDR3 DNA sequence: TGTGCCAGCAGTTTAGATGGGCCAGAGGACAGATCTTATGGCTACACCTTC. Protein sequence: CASSLDGPEDRSYGYTF.

J is TRBJ1-1 and V is TRBV11-1; 8 positions match TRBD1. V was pared by 1 base and J by 8 bases, with 3 bases of the junction left unmatched. This CDR3 comprises 13 residues. In germline, CDR1 is SGHAT, CDR2 FQDESV (reference sequence). CDR3 amino acids: CASSLEGQEEAFF. The CDR3 DNA reads as TGTGCCAGCAGCTTAGAGGGACAGGAAGAAGCTTTCTTT.

The rearrangement uses TRBV4-3 and TRBJ1-1; 11 bases match TRBD1. CDR1 and CDR2 (germline): LGHNA, YSLEER. J lost 3 bases, V lost 3 bases, and 18 bases had no gene match. The CDR3 is 20 amino acids. The chain's CDR3 is CASSHSGQGARLGRYTEAFF. The CDR3 DNA sequence: TGCGCCAGCAGCCATTCCGGACAGGGGGCGCGTCTGGGGAGGTACACTGAAGCTTTCTTT.

The chain combines TRBV9 with TRBJ1-3; D may be TRBD1 (6 bases). Germline values: CDR1 SGDLS, CDR2 YYNGEE. With 4 bases removed from V and 4 bases from J, the gap between germline ends came to 12 bases. This CDR3 has 14 amino acids. The CDR3 sequence is CASSPNTGGNTIYF. CDR3 nucleotide sequence: TGTGCCAGCAGCCCGAACACAGGGGGAAACACCATATATTTT.

This chain uses TRBV5-1 with TRBJ1-2; no clear D gene. V was cut by 0 bases and J by 3 bases, with 12 bases left in between. Germline CDR1 SGHRS, CDR2 YFSETQ. CDR3 size: 15 residues. The CDR3 DNA follows: TGCGCCAGCAGCTTGGCCGGGGTAGAGGACTATGGCTACACCTTC. It encodes CASSLAGVEDYGYTF.

The chain is built from TRBV28 and TRBJ1-6; 8 positions agree with TRBD1. This CDR3 region has 19 residues. The V gene end was trimmed by 5 bases and the J gene end by 0 bases; junction bases not matched to a gene: 12. Germline CDR1 MDHEN, CDR2 SYDVKM. The CDR3 nucleotides are TGTGCCAGCAGTCCTCAACAGGGGGTCCCCGGCTCCTATAATTCACCCCTCCACTTT. Translated: CASSPQQGVPGSYNSPLHF.

The CDR3 here is CASSQPPWTGRFGANVLTF. The DNA of the CDR3 is TGCGCCAGCAGCCAACCCCCCTGGACAGGGCGGTTTGGGGCCAACGTCCTGACTTTC. The chain has TRBV4-1 and TRBJ2-6; TRBD1 matches 8 bases. CDR1 and CDR2 (germline): MGHRA, YSYEKL. The trim removed 2 bases at V and 3 bases at J, leaving 12 bases unmatched. CDR3 length: 19 amino acids.

This clone was counted a single time. The chain carries TRBV10-3 and TRBJ1-6, with 7 nucleotides matching TRBD1. V lost 5 bases and J lost 8; bases outside the gene matches: 6. Germline V gene lookup returns CDR1 ENHRY and CDR2 SYGVKD. The CDR3 runs 14 residues. The CDR3 here is CAISIQGTDSPLHF. The DNA of the CDR3 is TGTGCCATCAGTATACAGGGGACCGATTCACCCCTCCACTTT.

The V and J genes are TRBV9 and TRBJ2-7; 7 bases line up with TRBD2. J lost 2 bases, V lost 2 bases, and 7 bases had no gene match. CDR1 SGDLS and CDR2 YYNGEE come from the germline V gene. This CDR3 region has 15 residues. The CDR3 loop reads CASSVGLGGAYEQYF. CDR3 DNA sequence: TGTGCCAGCAGCGTGGGATTGGGGGGGGCCTACGAGCAGTACTTC.

This clone was detected only a few times. The V and J genes are TRBV7-2 and TRBJ1-1; 7 bases are shared with TRBD1. Germline CDR1 reads SGHTA; CDR2 reads FQGNSA. The CDR3 runs to 17 residues. V shed 6 bases and J 1 base; nucleotides not matched to a gene: 14. CDR3 amino acids: CASRLVDRPHWNTEAFF. The CDR3 nucleotides read TGTGCCAGCAGGCTGGTGGACAGGCCACATTGGAACACTGAAGCTTTCTTT.

This chain joins TRBV10-3 and TRBJ2-7, with D possibly being TRBD1 (7 bases). This CDR3 has 16 residues. Germline loops: CDR1 ENHRY, CDR2 SYGVKD. Deletions cut 0 bases from V and 0 bases from J, with 12 bases between. CDR3 DNA: TGTGCCATCAGTGAGTCGTTGCGGGACAGCTCCTACGAGCAGTACTTC. It is translated as CAISESLRDSSYEQYF.

The chain uses TRBV4-1 and TRBJ2-1; D perhaps matches TRBD1 (7 bases). The V end was cut by 3 bases, the J end by 2 bases, with 14 bases between. CDR1 and CDR2 from the germline V gene are MGHRA and YSYEKL. This CDR3 is 16 amino acids long. The CDR3 reads CASSHPQGGAYNEQFF. Here the CDR3 DNA reads TGCGCCAGCAGCCACCCCCAGGGGGGAGCCTACAATGAGCAGTTCTTC.

In this sample, this clone turned up a few times. This rearrangement joins TRBV11-3 to TRBJ2-2, with D possibly TRBD1 on 5 matching bases. The germline V gene has CDR1 SGHNT and CDR2 YENEEA. The V gene lost 0 bases and the J gene lost 8 bases, with 10 bases spanning the gap. CDR3 length: 14 residues. CDR3 loop: CASSLDLRVGELFF. CDR3 DNA sequence: TGTGCCAGCAGCTTAGATCTCAGGGTTGGGGAGCTGTTTTTT.

V gene TRBV6-6 combines with J gene TRBJ2-3, with 7 bases identical to TRBD2. The trim removed 4 bases at V and 5 bases at J, leaving 12 bases unmatched. This CDR3 is built from 16 residues. Germline lookup yields CDR1 MNHNY and CDR2 SVGAGI (reference sequence). DNA for the CDR3: TGTGCCAGCAGTTCTACACTAGCGCCGGTTGAAGATACGCAGTATTTT. Amino acid sequence: CASSSTLAPVEDTQYF.

This chain uses TRBV5-4 with TRBJ2-2; tentative D call: TRBD1 (6 bases). CDR1 is SGHNT, CDR2 YYREEE, per germline (reference sequence). The CDR3 extends over 19 amino acids. V lost 1 base, J lost 2 bases, and 21 bases lay in between. The CDR3, as DNA: TGTGCCAGCAGCTTGTCCTACAAATCACAGGGTCCCAACACCGGGGAGCTGTTTTTT. This translates into CASSLSYKSQGPNTGELFF.

The gene calls are TRBV19 and TRBJ1-2; D gene unclear. The CDR3 has 15 residues. Trimming removed 3 bases from V and 7 bases from J, with 18 bases in between. CDR1 is LNHDA, CDR2 SQIVND, per germline (reference sequence). The DNA of the CDR3 is TGTGCCAGTAGTATTGGCCAAGAGGACTATCGTGGCTACACCTTC. Translation: CASSIGQEDYRGYTF.

This clone was detected once. This chain links TRBV10-3 with TRBJ1-6; a possible D gene is TRBD1 (5 bases). CDR3 length: 15 amino acids. V was cut by 0 bases and J by 10 bases, with 13 bases left in between. CDR1 is ENHRY and CDR2 is SYGVKD in the germline V gene. The CDR3 DNA reads as TGTGCCATCAGTGAGTCGTGGGGGAGGTGGTCACCCCTCCACTTT. Protein sequence: CAISESWGRWSPLHF.

The V and J genes are TRBV10-3 and TRBJ1-2; D uncertain. Trimming took 3 bases from V and 2 from J, leaving 16 bases between them. The CDR3 is 16 residues long. In germline, CDR1 is ENHRY, CDR2 SYGVKD. CDR3 sequence: CAISEIPGVRNYGYTF. Here the CDR3 DNA reads TGTGCCATCAGTGAAATCCCGGGAGTGAGGAACTATGGCTACACCTTC.

This rearrangement joins TRBV6-6 to TRBJ2-7; D is possibly TRBD2 (6 bases). The CDR3 runs 12 residues. V was cut by 0 bases and J by 7 bases, with 7 bases left in between. Germline values: CDR1 MNHNY, CDR2 SVGAGI (reference sequence). CDR3 amino acids: CASSYSGGEQYF. CDR3 in DNA: TGTGCCAGCAGTTACTCTGGAGGGGAGCAGTACTTC.

The J gene is TRBJ1-1, the V gene TRBV6-4, with D uncertain. The V and J ends lost 4 bases and 0 bases respectively, with 18 bases between them. This CDR3 spans 17 amino acids. Germline V CDR1 and CDR2: MRHNA, SNTAGT. CDR3 bases: TGTGCCAGCAGTGTCCGGGGTGGTGTCGAAATGAACACTGAAGCTTTCTTT. Translation gives CASSVRGGVEMNTEAFF.

The rearrangement uses TRBV5-1 and TRBJ1-2; D might be TRBD1 (5 bases). The CDR3 is 14 amino acids. Germline values: CDR1 SGHRS, CDR2 YFSETQ. V lost 0 bases and J 5 bases, leaving 11 bases between the germline ends. CDR3 nucleotide sequence: TGCGCCAGCAGCTTGGTGGGGGGAGAATATGGCTACACCTTC. Encoded protein: CASSLVGGEYGYTF.

The CDR3 DNA reads as TGTGCCAGCAGCTTAAGGCTAGCGGGGGGAACTTACGAGCAGTACTTC. Its protein product is CASSLRLAGGTYEQYF. The chain employs TRBV11-2 and TRBJ2-7; TRBD2 matches at 11 bases. CDR1 and CDR2 from the germline V gene are SGHAT and FQNNGV. This CDR3 is 16 amino acids long. Losses at the gene ends were 2 bases for V and 4 bases for J; bases not matched to a gene: 7.

This sequence joins TRBV2 and TRBJ1-5; D unclear. This CDR3 has 14 amino acids. The V end lost 2 bases, the J end lost 4 bases, and 9 bases lay between the germline ends. CDR1 SNHLY and CDR2 FYNNEI come from the germline V gene. For the CDR3, the DNA is TGTGCCAGCAGTGAAAATAAACTTAATCAGCCCCAGCATTTT. Translation gives CASSENKLNQPQHF.

V gene TRBV30 combines with J gene TRBJ1-6; D remains unclear. Trimming shortened V by 5 bases and J by 4 bases, and 6 bases separated the two germline ends. CDR3 size: 12 residues. Germline V gene lookup returns CDR1 GTSNPN and CDR2 SVGIG (reference sequence). The CDR3 nucleotides read TGTGCCTGGGGCCGATATAATTCACCCCTCCACTTT. Amino acids: CAWGRYNSPLHF.

This chain uses TRBV10-2 with TRBJ1-1; 10 nucleotides agree with TRBD1. The germline V gene has CDR1 WSHSY and CDR2 SAAADI. Germline trimming cut 8 bases from V and 1 base from J; bases unmatched to any gene: 1. This CDR3 has 13 amino acids. The CDR3 sequence is CASWDRGNTEAFF. In DNA form, the CDR3 reads TGCGCCAGCTGGGACAGGGGGAACACTGAAGCTTTCTTT.

This rearrangement joins TRBV10-2 to TRBJ1-5, with TRBD1 identical over 7 bases. The CDR3 length is 15 residues. J gave up 5 bases and V 3 bases, and 7 bases lay outside the gene matches. CDR1 and CDR2 (germline): WSHSY, SAAADI. The CDR3 protein is CASSDDLQGDQPQHF. The CDR3 DNA reads as TGCGCCAGCAGTGACGACCTCCAGGGGGATCAGCCCCAGCATTTT.

On this clone itself: Other nucleotide sequences from this sample produce the same CDR3. The J gene is TRBJ2-3, the V gene TRBV6-5, with D uncertain. Per the germline V gene, CDR1 is MNHEY and CDR2 is SVGAGI. Trimming took 2 bases from V and 1 from J, leaving 4 bases between them. This CDR3 is built from 13 residues. Written as DNA, the CDR3 is TGTGCCAGCAGTTACCGGGGCACAGATACGCAGTATTTT. This gives the protein CASSYRGTDTQYF.

J is TRBJ1-1 and V is TRBV6-6, with D tentatively TRBD1 (5 bases). Trimming removed 8 bases at V and 5 bases at J, with 12 bases between. The CDR3 runs 12 residues. Per the germline V gene, CDR1 is MNHNY and CDR2 is SVGAGI (reference sequence). CDR3 protein: CASGGTGTEAFF. The CDR3 DNA sequence: TGTGCCAGCGGAGGGACCGGGACTGAAGCTTTCTTT.

As DNA, the CDR3 is TGTGCCAGCCGATCCGGACAGGGAGATACTGAAGCTTTCTTT. Translation: CASRSGQGDTEAFF. The chain has TRBV7-6 and TRBJ1-1; 8 bases agree with TRBD1. J was trimmed by 5 bases and V by 8 bases; bases with no gene match: 10. This CDR3 has 14 residues. From germline, CDR1 is SGHVS and CDR2 FNYEAQ. The variable domain in full, with the rest retrieved from reference TRBV7-6 and TRBJ1-1, is GAGVSQSPRYKVTKRGQDVALRCDPISGHVSLYWYRQALGQGPEFLTYFNYEAQQDKSGLPNDRFSAERPEGSISTLTIQRTEQRDSAMYRCASRSGQGDTEAFFGQGTRLTVV.

V gene TRBV9 combines with J gene TRBJ2-6; D not certain. Germline V gene data show CDR1 as SGDLS and CDR2 as YYNGEE. The CDR3 is made up of 16 amino acids. Trimming removed 1 base at V and 0 bases at J, with 8 bases between. CDR3 sequence reads: CASSVFVRSGANVLTF. The DNA for the CDR3 is TGTGCCAGCAGCGTATTCGTTCGCTCTGGGGCCAACGTCCTGACTTTC.